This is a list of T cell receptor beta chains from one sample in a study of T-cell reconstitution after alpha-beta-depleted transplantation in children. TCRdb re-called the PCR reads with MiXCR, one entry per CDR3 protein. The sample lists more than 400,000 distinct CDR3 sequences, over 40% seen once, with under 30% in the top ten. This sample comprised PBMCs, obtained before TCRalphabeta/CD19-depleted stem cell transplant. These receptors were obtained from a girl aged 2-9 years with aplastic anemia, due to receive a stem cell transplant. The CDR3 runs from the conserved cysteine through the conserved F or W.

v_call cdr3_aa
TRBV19 CASSITDYSYEQYF
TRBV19 CASSNRLAGYNEQFF
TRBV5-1 CASSLTSGGDTSYEQYF
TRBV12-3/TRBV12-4 CASEGVSGANVLTF
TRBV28 CASSFDSGGAYEQYF
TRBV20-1 CSARPWGRYGLADEQFF
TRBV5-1 CASSWEGNSYEQYF
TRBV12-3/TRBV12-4 CASSPNLVLTF
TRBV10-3 CAISDSGTGGHGELFF
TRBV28 CASTPMKRRGAQYF